This TCR beta chain originates from a study of blood T cell repertoires in COVID-19. Overall study context: Sites across the United States, Italy and Spain contributed samples from acute and convalescent COVID-19. PBMCs, B-cell-depleted T cells, or T cells were the source of the cDNA or gDNA that made up the material.

Authors' methods: Nucleated cell number was recorded as an estimate derived from reference gene primer amplification. Produced via immunoSEQ multiplex PCR; TCRdb's table is partial and in-frame only. The DNA gave D and trimming, while V, J and clone size come from that table. The repertoire consists of approximately 72,000 clones, with about 89% occurring once and the leading ten covering 13%. CDR1 SNHLY and CDR2 FYNNEI come from the germline V gene. V was clipped by 6 bases and J by 5 bases; unmatched bases: 5. The CDR3 is 13 amino acids. The receptor comes from a woman between 55 and 75 years old with acute or convalescent COVID-19. Sequenced input: peripheral blood. The J gene is TRBJ2-5, the V gene TRBV2; 8 nucleotides match TRBD2. CDR3 sequence: CASSRGGAETQYF. The CDR3 DNA follows: TGTGCCAGCAGCCGGGGGGGGGCTGAGACCCAGTACTTC.